This TCR beta chain was recorded in a study of shared clonotypes between healthy human individuals. Study-level points and caveats: The diversity represented, both genetic and in exposure history, was limited by few donors.

Concerning this clone: The target antigen is unknown.

An even split of each subset's genomic DNA across several immunoSEQ plates was performed. This table comes from immunoSEQ multiplex PCR, and its TCRdb copy is limited to in-frame clones, with some not included. The sample has around 2.1 million clones, about 93% seen once. Germline V gene sequence: CDR1 SGHDN, CDR2 FVKESK. This CDR3 spans 15 amino acids. With 1 base removed from V and 5 bases from J, the gap between germline ends came to 13 bases. CD45RO negativity and positive selection for CCR7 defined naive CD8 cells, a population that excluded terminally differentiated effector memory CD45RA+ cells.

The TCR originated in a man between 18 and 29 years old in good health. Some clones in this sample may be carry-over from other donors' samples. The chain joins TRBV14 to TRBJ2-3; D not resolved. Sample: naive CD8+ T cells from PBMCs. CDR3 coding DNA: TGTGCCAGCAGCCAAGGGGCTGGTCTCGGAGATACGCAGTATTTT. Residues: CASSQGAGLGDTQYF.